A selection of T cell receptor beta chains follows, all from one sample in a study of blood T cells in healthy people across ages. Each CDR3 protein gets one entry after TCRdb re-called the 5' RACE reads with MiXCR. The sample contains 1,500,000 or so distinct CDR3 sequences, approximately 63% of which appear only once. What was sequenced was blood. Receptors originate from a man aged 18 to 30 in good health. Each CDR3 is given without its conserved first and last residue. Clone size is given for some rows only: seen once, a few or many times, or a class if the clone is expanded.

j_call,clone_size,v_call,cdr3_aa
TRBJ2-3,-,TRBV25-1,ASMGPLSTDTQY
TRBJ2-3,-,TRBV20-1,SASGGFTDTQY
-,-,TRBV4-1,ASSQVWLPTWENIQY
TRBJ2-5,-,TRBV4-3,ASSQEATSGGETQY
TRBJ2-1,few,TRBV10-2,ASSETGYEQF
TRBJ1-6,-,TRBV20-1,SARDPSGDKSDSYNSPLH
TRBJ2-7,-,TRBV7-9,ASSLGDSSGTSYEQY
TRBJ2-2,-,TRBV2,ASRTGVHTGELF
TRBJ2-5,-,TRBV4-2,ASSQDHAGGLETQY
TRBJ2-5,few,TRBV3-1,ASSRTAGDVETQY
TRBJ2-5,few,TRBV12-3/TRBV12-4,ASEGQASAQY
TRBJ1-2,-,TRBV9,ASSVATPQGYT
TRBJ2-5,-,TRBV25-1,ASSAGVEQY
TRBJ1-2,-,TRBV6-2/TRBV6-3,ASSYQVPYGYT
TRBJ2-5,-,TRBV13,ASTGSGVPNPETQY
-,once,TRBV20-1,SATLAGPNYEQY
TRBJ1-5,-,TRBV29-1,SVGRLNQPQH
TRBJ2-1,-,TRBV11-3,ASSPSQGDSYNEQF
TRBJ2-7,-,TRBV28,ASSQLLGGGNSYEQY
TRBJ1-2,-,TRBV6-6,ASSPTAEGNYGYT
TRBJ1-6,-,TRBV9,ASSVEGGPPH
TRBJ2-7,few,TRBV7-9,ASSLSGSRSPYEQY
TRBJ2-4,-,TRBV7-9,ASSLRSPAEY
TRBJ1-1,-,TRBV13,ASSTQGYTEAF
-,-,TRBV29-1,SVGFRLYQETQF
TRBJ2-5,once,TRBV7-2,ASSLANRGETQY
TRBJ2-3,-,TRBV20-1,SARDVRQAADTQY
TRBJ2-1,-,TRBV28,ASRAADKAWNNEQF
TRBJ2-3,-,TRBV3-1,ASSQEKSGTDTQY
TRBJ1-1,-,TRBV29-1,SVEGARQSEAF
TRBJ2-7,-,TRBV27,ASSWGTGDGYEQY
TRBJ1-5,-,TRBV27,ASSFGQGLRPQH
TRBJ2-7,few,TRBV5-1,ASSFMGPYEQY
TRBJ2-1,few,TRBV25-1,ASNLGGAQNEQF